This T cell receptor (beta chain) comes out of a study of T cell responses to AZD1222 COVID-19 vaccine (dated by TCRdb to the early 2020s). At the level of the whole study: AZD1222 recipients whose second dose came at about 4 weeks and those whose second dose came at about 12 weeks were combined into one group, since spike-specific TCR depth and breadth did not differ between the two schedules. A total of 230 to 250 trial participants underwent TCR sequencing, of whom more than 200 had received two doses of AZD1222 and roughly 26 had received two doses of the MenACWY control vaccine. Trial participants were enrolled by age into 18-55, 56-69 and 70-plus year subgroups, with about 150, 27 and 61 TCR-sequenced participants respectively. What the research found in general, with its limitations: Spike-specific TCR breadth and depth rose significantly after two AZD1222 doses compared with day 0 and with MenACWY recipients. CD4 TCRs associated with the vaccine covered the entire spike protein, and the dominant responses were in regions 160-218 and 743-854. Nearly half of unique spike-specific TCRs reportedly recognized epitopes outside regions mutated in the B.1.351 and B.1.1.7 variants. Conclusions about previously exposed vaccinees were limited because only six AZD1222 recipients were SARS-CoV-2 seropositive at baseline. Most participants were white British and females outnumbered males, and the authors suggested that clonal diversity may have been underestimated. In the small 56-69-year group, the increase in depth fell short of significance, most likely because of low power. Because no day 14 peak-response samples were available, the repertoires could be characterized only after the peak T cell response.

The intended sense of this specimen's time point label: baseline before first vaccination. Vaccinee samples were obtained from the UK trials COV001 and COV002, which included a single-blind randomized controlled phase 2/3 trial of AZD1222 (ChAdOx1 nCoV-19) in healthy adults. For TCRbeta chain sequencing, PBMC samples were collected from trial participants at day 0 and at day 28 after the second dose. The CDR3 regions of human TCRbeta chains were analyzed by immunosequencing. The original pipeline was this. TCRs in the repertoires were compared against a reference library of SARS-CoV-2-specific TCRs that had been generated with the MIRA antigen-specificity platform. Breadth meant the fraction of unique TCRs that were SARS-CoV-2-associated, whereas depth meant the fraction of total T cells that were SARS-CoV-2-associated. Using the MIRA data, each spike-specific TCR was assigned both to the spike region to which the TCR was reactive and to a CD4 or CD8 class. Log10-transformed breadth and depth values were compared by one-way ANOVA with Sidak's multiple comparisons tests. This immuneACCESS table, as held by TCRdb, lists in-frame sequences with V and J called but not all clones. Of the missing ones, under half trace to an unresolved V gene in checked studies; the others have no known cause. The V and J calls and clone size are taken from that table; D and trimming were inferred from the DNA. Across this sample there are some 100,000 clones, with over 75% seen only once. The ten largest clones represent 16% of the sample.

As regards this clone: Its antigen is currently not known. The sample holds no much larger clone one base away, and base qualities are not on file.

The receptor's source is an adult in good health. The sequenced sample was peripheral blood, obtained on day 0 of AZD1222 vaccination.

DNA sequence: TGTGCCAGCAGTTACAATCAGCCCCAGCATTTT. The encoded protein is CASSYNQPQHF. The rearranged segments are TRBV28 and TRBJ1-5; the D gene is unclear. V is clipped by 4 bases and J by 3 bases, and the sequence between their germline boundaries is 1 base long. The CDR1 and CDR2 encoded by the germline V gene are MDHEN and SYDVKM. The CDR3 covers 11 residues, taking in both the cysteine and the phenylalanine. Just the 33-base CDR3 DNA is kept, in frame starting at base 1.